The entry that follows covers one T cell receptor (beta chain) sequence. The entry originates in a study of identical twins. Unique molecular identifiers were present on the cDNA, which also gained a universal primer site by template switching. Using its own MiXCR run on the 5' RACE reads, TCRdb lists one record per CDR3 protein. The sample has approximately 690,000 distinct CDR3 sequences; less than 7% are singletons. The CDR3 runs 20 residues. Trimming took 4 bases from V and 0 from J; bases not matched to a gene: 16. Germline lookup yields CDR1 KGHDR and CDR2 SFDVKD. This clonotype originated in a man younger than 35 in good health. The V and J genes are TRBV24-1 and TRBJ2-2, with 7 nucleotides matching TRBD1. Sequencing used naive T cells sorted from blood. The CDR3 reads CATSDPRDRPEVANTGELFF. The CDR3 DNA is TGTGCCACCAGTGACCCCCGGGACAGACCTGAAGTGGCGAACACCGGGGAGCTGTTTTTT.